This TCR beta chain was recovered during a study of blood T cell repertoires in COVID-19. For the study at large: Samples of COVID-19 (acute and convalescent) were obtained from the United States, Italy and Spain. Sample material is recorded as cDNA or gDNA derived from T cells, B-cell-depleted T cells, or PBMCs.

TCRdb's copy holds only in-frame clones and misses some; the assay was immunoSEQ multiplex PCR. The table includes 250,000 to 350,000 clones, 90% detected once. The ends lost 2 bases at V and 4 bases at J; junction bases unmatched: 10. Germline V gene lookup returns CDR1 SGHNT and CDR2 YYREEE (reference sequence). The CDR3 contains 18 residues. Clinical histories supplied by participants themselves formed the basis of cohort assignment. Two consecutive negative NP/OP PCR tests, clearance, or resolved symptoms defined Cohort 3 recovery. This receptor was identified in a man aged 55 to 70 who had recovered from COVID-19. The chain uses TRBV5-4 and TRBJ2-3; 13 nucleotides line up with TRBD2. The source material was PBMCs or T cells enriched from blood (not recorded which). CDR3 sequence (DNA): TGTGCCAGCAGCTTAAAAACTAGCGGGAGGGCCGGCGCAGATACGCAGTATTTT. Its translation is CASSLKTSGRAGADTQYF.